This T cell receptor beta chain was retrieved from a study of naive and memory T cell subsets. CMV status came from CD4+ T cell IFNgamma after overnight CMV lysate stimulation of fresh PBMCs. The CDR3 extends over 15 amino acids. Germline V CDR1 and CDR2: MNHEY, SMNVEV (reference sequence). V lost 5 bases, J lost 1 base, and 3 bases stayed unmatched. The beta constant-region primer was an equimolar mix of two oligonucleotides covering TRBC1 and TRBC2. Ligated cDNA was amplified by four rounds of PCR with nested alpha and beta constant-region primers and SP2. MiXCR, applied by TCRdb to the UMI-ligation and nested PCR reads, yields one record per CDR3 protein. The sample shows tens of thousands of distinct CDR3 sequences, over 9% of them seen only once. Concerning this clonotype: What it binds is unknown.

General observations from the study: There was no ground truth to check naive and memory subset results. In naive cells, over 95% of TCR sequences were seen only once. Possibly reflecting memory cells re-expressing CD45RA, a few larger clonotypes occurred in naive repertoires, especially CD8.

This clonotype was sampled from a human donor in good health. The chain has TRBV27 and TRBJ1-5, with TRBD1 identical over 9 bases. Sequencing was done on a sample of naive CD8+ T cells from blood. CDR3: CASSAGTGSNQPQHF. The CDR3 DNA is TGTGCCAGCAGTGCCGGGACAGGGAGCAATCAGCCCCAGCATTTT.